This TCR beta chain appears in the sequencing data of a study of cytomegalovirus exposure and HLA in healthy donors. About this clone: Its target is unknown.

Study-wide points: Several of the most significant clusters appeared linked to common viral pathogens, based on a later analysis. When a later analysis compared HLA-associated TCR beta chains with equally common others, the HLA-associated chains turned out to be more clonally expanded and to have lower generation probabilities.

The PCR used 60 Vbeta and 13 Jbeta primers. The data were produced by immunoSEQ multiplex PCR, yet TCRdb's version contains in-frame clones alone and is incomplete. The sample holds 150,000 to 200,000 clones, roughly 70% seen once. V was clipped by 6 bases and J by 2 bases, with 11 bases between them. The CDR3 runs to 15 residues. The germline V gene encodes CDR1 MNHEY and CDR2 SVGAGI. This clonotype was obtained from a male donor in good health and CMV-seronegative. This rearrangement joins TRBV6-5 to TRBJ2-6; TRBD1 is a possible D gene (5 bases). Sequenced: PBMCs. In nucleotides, the CDR3 is TGTGCCAGCAGCCCCCAAGGGGCTGGGGCCAACGTCCTGACTTTC. This encodes CASSPQGAGANVLTF.